This passage covers 25 T cell receptor beta chains from one sample sequenced in a study of post-analysis software for immune sequencing data (dated by TCRdb to the mid-2010s). The study at large found these results: A handful of TRBV segments, including TRBV5-6, TRBV5-1 and TRBV20-1, were significantly more frequent in patients than controls.

The protocol used for the library was PCR. Instrument on record: Illumina HiSeq 2500. Unique molecular identifiers were incorporated into TCR beta cDNA libraries to reduce PCR and sequencing biases. TCRdb trimmed public reads at Q25 via fastp, called clones via MiXCR and kept in-frame beta chains. Here each entry gathers all rows of one CDR3 protein and keeps the most common genes and DNA. For this sample there are approximately 260,000 distinct CDR3 sequences; 36% appear just once. The top ten clonotypes cover around 4.8% of the sample. What these receptors recognize is not known. The specimen sequenced was blood. These receptors all stem from a girl aged 5-17 years with multiple sclerosis.

This clonotype showed up just a few times. A much more abundant neighbour one base away suggests this may be a read error. The V call is TRBV6-5, the J call TRBJ1-4, with D perhaps matching TRBD1 (5 bases). Germline loops: CDR1 MNHEY, CDR2 SVGAGI. CDR3 size: 15 residues. CDR3 in amino acids: CVSSPPGASNEKLFF. The CDR3 bases are TGTGTCAGCAGTCCGCCCGGGGCCTCTAATGAAAAACTGTTTTTT.

This chain uses TRBV28 with TRBJ1-5; D is unresolved. Germline CDR1 MDHEN, CDR2 SYDVKM. Deletions cut 5 bases from V and 7 bases from J, with 6 bases between. The CDR3 extends over 11 amino acids. The CDR3: CASSGWQPQHF. In nucleotides, the CDR3 is TGTGCCAGCAGTGGGTGGCAGCCCCAGCATTTT.

Turning to this clonotype: At one end, the junction sequence differs from germline, possibly due to a read error. The chain links TRBV15 to TRBJ2-1, with 7 bases lining up with TRBD2. The CDR3 loop spans 15 amino acids. Germline loops: CDR1 LNHNV, CDR2 YYDKDF (reference sequence). The CDR3 DNA reads as TGTGACACCAGCGGGGTCGGGCGGGACTACAATGAGCAGTTCTTC. Protein sequence: CDTSGVGRDYNEQFF.

This clonotype has just a few counts. A much larger clonotype is one base distant, so this may be a read error. The gene calls are TRBV6-5 and TRBJ2-1, with D tentatively TRBD1 (6 bases). With the DNA end fitting TRBJ2-7 better, the J assignment may be wrong. Germline V gene data show CDR1 as MNHEY and CDR2 as SVGAGI. The CDR3 extends over 13 amino acids. The chain's CDR3 is CASTGDNNNEQYF. The CDR3 region has the DNA TGTGCCAGCACCGGGGACAACAACAATGAGCAGTACTTC.

The chain combines TRBV29-1 with TRBJ2-6, with D possibly TRBD2 on 5 matching bases. Germline V gene lookup returns CDR1 SQVTM and CDR2 ANQGSEA. The CDR3 length is 14 residues. V gave up 6 bases and J gave up 3 bases, with 12 bases separating them. The CDR3 nucleotides are TGCAGCGTGGAGACGGGGTTTGGGGCCAACGTCCTGACTTTC. It encodes CSVETGFGANVLTF.

This chain links TRBV5-6 with TRBJ2-7; TRBD2 might be the D (8 bases). Germline V gene sequence: CDR1 SGHDT, CDR2 YYEEEE. V was shortened by 0 bases and J by 3 bases, with 16 bases between the two germline ends. The CDR3 extends over 16 amino acids. This CDR3 reads CASSLAGGAGGYEQYF. DNA of the CDR3: TGTGCCAGCAGCTTGGCCGGGGGGGCAGGGGGCTACGAGCAGTACTTC.

The chain links TRBV20-1 to TRBJ2-1, with D maybe TRBD2 (6 bases). This CDR3 has 14 residues. V lost 4 bases, J lost 7 bases, and 17 bases lay in between. Germline V gene data show CDR1 as DFQATT and CDR2 as SNEGSKA (reference sequence). CDR3 amino acids: CSAIGTQDRNEQFF. CDR3 nucleotide sequence: TGCAGTGCTATCGGGACTCAGGATAGGAATGAGCAGTTCTTC.

This clonotype was recorded many times. J is TRBJ2-2 and V is TRBV15, with 8 bases identical to TRBD2. Germline CDR1 LNHNV, CDR2 YYDKDF (reference sequence). The CDR3 consists of 16 residues. The V segment lost 4 bases and the J segment 4 bases; nucleotides outside the gene matches: 8. This CDR3 is CATSMDSGMRTGELFF. CDR3 nucleotide sequence: TGTGCCACCAGCATGGATAGCGGGATGCGCACCGGGGAGCTGTTTTTT.

This clonotype was seen repeatedly, ten times or more. This sequence joins TRBV20-1 and TRBJ2-1; no definite D call. V was clipped by 0 bases and J by 4 bases, with 10 bases between them. Per germline, CDR1 DFQATT and CDR2 SNEGSKA (reference sequence). This CDR3 contains 14 residues. CDR3 region: CSARDRKGYNEQFF. DNA of the CDR3: TGCAGTGCTAGAGATCGAAAGGGATACAATGAGCAGTTCTTC.

This clonotype was seen at least ten times. V and J are TRBV4-1 and TRBJ2-1; 15 nucleotides line up with TRBD2. The CDR3 consists of 19 residues. Germline-derived CDR1 and CDR2 are MGHRA and YSYEKL. Trimming took 5 bases from V and 1 from J; bases not matched to a gene: 9. CDR3 protein: CASSSGLAGGGKSYNEQFF. CDR3 nucleotide sequence: TGCGCCAGCAGCAGCGGACTAGCGGGGGGGGGAAAGTCCTACAATGAGCAGTTCTTC.

The CDR3 DNA sequence: TGCGCCAGCTTGGCCGCCCAGGGACCCGGGGAGCTGTTTTTT. Translating gives CASLAAQGPGELFF. J is TRBJ2-2 and V is TRBV5-1, with D perhaps TRBD1 or TRBD2 (5 bases each). This CDR3 comprises 14 residues. The V end was cut by 7 bases, the J end by 6 bases, with 16 bases between. Germline CDR1 SGHRS, CDR2 YFSETQ.

This clonotype was seen only a few times. V and J are TRBV20-1 and TRBJ1-2, with a tentative D call TRBD1 (5 bases). Trimming stripped 6 bases from V and 8 bases from J, with 13 bases between. Germline CDR1 and CDR2: DFQATT and SNEGSKA (reference sequence). This CDR3 has 11 residues. CDR3 DNA sequence: TGCAGTGCATGGGGGAGGGAAGGCTACACCTTC. Protein sequence: CSAWGREGYTF.

This clonotype was counted at least ten times. The chain combines TRBV6-5 with TRBJ2-3; 7 bases map to TRBD1. J gave up 4 bases and V 0 bases, and 13 bases lay outside the gene matches. Looked up from germline, CDR1 is MNHEY and CDR2 is SVGAGI. The CDR3 length is 18 residues. The CDR3 DNA follows: TGTGCCAGCAGTTACTCCTATGCTACTTGGACAGGCTCAGATACGCAGTATTTT. Translated, it gives CASSYSYATWTGSDTQYF.

This clonotype was picked up many times. The CDR3 region has the DNA TGTGCCAGCAGTTACCGTCAGGAGAACACTGAAGCTTTCTTT. Protein product: CASSYRQENTEAFF. This sequence joins TRBV6-5 and TRBJ1-1; D is unresolved. This CDR3 has 14 amino acids. V was shortened by 2 bases and J by 1 base, with 8 bases between the two germline ends. CDR1 is MNHEY, CDR2 SVGAGI, per germline.

There are many counts of this clonotype. The V and J genes are TRBV29-1 and TRBJ2-1; perhaps D is TRBD1 or TRBD2 (6 bases each). V was shortened by 4 bases and J by 0 bases, with 10 bases between the two germline ends. This CDR3 has 14 amino acids. From germline, CDR1 is SQVTM and CDR2 ANQGSEA. DNA of the CDR3: TGCAGCGTTGGGGGGGCCGGCTCCTACAATGAGCAGTTCTTC. Protein product: CSVGGAGSYNEQFF.

This clonotype was recorded a few times. This chain joins TRBV3-1 and TRBJ2-2; tentatively, D is TRBD2 (6 bases). This CDR3 has 15 amino acids. V was pared by 2 bases and J by 4 bases, with 11 bases between. The V gene's germline CDR1 is LGHDT and CDR2 YNNKEL (reference sequence). CDR3 DNA sequence: TGTGCCAGCAGCCAAAAGGGGAGGAGCACCGGGGAGCTGTTTTTT. The encoded protein is CASSQKGRSTGELFF.

The rearrangement joins TRBV10-3 to TRBJ1-1; D not resolved. The CDR3 sequence is 12 residues long. Trimming cost V 4 bases and J 8 bases, with 11 bases left between them. Germline V gives CDR1 ENHRY, CDR2 SYGVKD. In DNA form, the CDR3 reads TGTGCCATCAGTGGTAGGACTGCAGAAGCTTTCTTT. This codes for CAISGRTAEAFF.

In regard to this clonotype: A much larger clone sits a single nucleotide away, making a read error possible. This rearrangement joins TRBV5-6 to TRBJ1-2; 7 bases align to TRBD1. J was trimmed by 4 bases and V by 4 bases; bases with no gene match: 10. CDR3 size: 15 residues. CDR1 and CDR2 from the germline V gene are SGHDT and YYEEEE. The CDR3 sequence: CASSIRNRGTYGYTF. The CDR3 DNA reads TGTGCCAGCAGCATAAGGAACAGGGGAACCTATGGCTACACCTTC.

The CDR3 DNA follows: TGTGCCAGCAGCTTCAATCGGGGGATCGGCGGGGAGCTGTTTTTT. Protein product: CASSFNRGIGGELFF. The genes are TRBV7-8 and TRBJ2-2; a weak D match, TRBD2 (6 bases). V was cut by 3 bases and J by 7 bases, with 15 bases left in between. The germline CDR1 and CDR2 sequences are SGHVS and FQNEAQ. The CDR3 runs 15 residues.

CDR3 sequence: CASSFRGLAGVGYPDTQYF. DNA of the CDR3: TGTGCCAGCAGCTTCCGCGGACTAGCGGGAGTGGGGTATCCAGATACGCAGTATTTT. The chain links TRBV11-2 to TRBJ2-3, with TRBD2 identical over 13 bases. This CDR3 is built from 19 residues. V lost 3 bases to trimming and J lost 4 bases; unmatched junction nucleotides: 13. Germline loops: CDR1 SGHAT, CDR2 FQNNGV.

As concerns this clonotype: This clone may be a read error of a much larger clone one base away. The rearrangement uses TRBV20-1 and TRBJ2-1; the D gene is possibly TRBD2 (5 bases). From germline, CDR1 is DFQATT and CDR2 SNEGSKA (reference sequence). V lost 6 bases to trimming and J lost 2 bases, with 14 bases between them. CDR3 size: 14 residues. The CDR3 loop is CSAKDSETYNEQFF. The CDR3 DNA reads as TGCAGTGCCAAGGACTCGGAAACCTACAATGAGCAGTTCTTC.

Only a few counts were recorded for this clonotype. A much larger clone lies a single base off, so this may be a read error. V usage is TRBV27 and J usage is TRBJ2-3, with a tentative D call TRBD1 (5 bases). The CDR3 is made up of 13 amino acids. V was trimmed by 8 bases and J by 5 bases, leaving 14 bases between them. Germline-derived CDR1 and CDR2 are MNHEY and SMNVEV (reference sequence). The CDR3 sequence: CASLPDQGDTQYF. Here the CDR3 DNA reads TGTGCCAGCCTCCCGGACCAGGGAGATACGCAGTATTTT.

The chain uses TRBV20-1 and TRBJ2-5; D remains ambiguous. Trimming took off 5 bases at V and 3 bases at J, with 10 bases between the two ends. This CDR3 spans 12 amino acids. Germline CDR1 and CDR2: DFQATT and SNEGSKA (reference sequence). Here the CDR3 reads CSAAPWEETQYF. CDR3 nucleotides: TGCAGTGCTGCACCTTGGGAAGAGACCCAGTACTTC.

This clonotype was observed a few times. It may be a read error: a sequence one base away is much more abundant. This chain links TRBV28 with TRBJ2-1; unclear D gene. Judging by the DNA end, TRBJ2-7 fits better; the J call may be wrong. Germline assignment: CDR1 MDHEN and CDR2 SYDVKM. The CDR3 sequence is 14 residues long. The CDR3 loop reads CASSPQPNYNEQYF. CDR3 nucleotide sequence: TGTGCCAGCAGTCCCCAGCCCAACTACAATGAGCAGTACTTC.

In this sample, this clonotype turned up a few times. The chain uses TRBV20-1 and TRBJ2-5, with 10 positions matching TRBD2. J was trimmed by 1 base and V by 5 bases; bases with no gene match: 7. This CDR3 contains 15 residues. CDR1 is DFQATT, CDR2 SNEGSKA, per germline (reference sequence). The CDR3 DNA sequence: TGCAGTGCTCCTAACCCTAGCGGGAGCCAAGAGACCCAGTACTTC. Its translation is CSAPNPSGSQETQYF.